This passage covers 11 T cell receptor beta chains from one sample sequenced in a study of blood T cell repertoires in COVID-19. Libraries were prepared by immunoSEQ multiplex PCR; TCRdb keeps only in-frame clonotypes and omits some of them. The sample carries roughly 290,000 clones, approximately 89% recorded once. Sequencing was carried out using peripheral blood. Receptors originate from a woman aged 45-60 years who had recovered from COVID-19.

This chain connects TRBV5-1 to TRBJ1-3, with TRBD1 as a possible D gene (6 bases). Germline values: CDR1 SGHRS, CDR2 YFSETQ. V gave up 4 bases and J gave up 0 bases, with 11 bases separating them. This CDR3 has 15 amino acids. In DNA, the CDR3 is TGCGCCAGCAGCGTACAGGGCCTCTCTGGAAACACCATATATTTT. Amino acids: CASSVQGLSGNTIYF.

The chain has TRBV27 and TRBJ2-5; D might be TRBD1 (5 bases). V gave up 6 bases and J gave up 5 bases, with 16 bases separating them. The CDR3 has 14 amino acids. CDR1 is MNHEY, CDR2 SMNVEV, per germline (reference sequence). This chain's CDR3 is CASSEAPSGETQYF. Written as DNA, the CDR3 is TGTGCCAGCAGCGAGGCCCCCTCAGGGGAGACCCAGTACTTC.

This chain joins TRBV25-1 and TRBJ1-2; a weak D match, TRBD1 (5 bases). The V end was cut by 8 bases, the J end by 3 bases, with 10 bases between. The CDR3 has 12 residues. The germline V gene has CDR1 MGHDK and CDR2 SYGVNS. Written as DNA, the CDR3 is TGTGCCAGCGGCCCAGGGTACTATGGCTACACCTTC. Protein sequence: CASGPGYYGYTF.

The chain has TRBV7-9 and TRBJ2-2; no firm D call. CDR1 is SEHNR and CDR2 is FQNEAQ in the germline V gene (reference sequence). The CDR3 length is 16 residues. Trimming removed 5 bases from V and 2 bases from J, with 15 bases in between. CDR3 sequence: CASSENQRTNTGELFF. The DNA of the CDR3 is TGTGCCAGCAGCGAAAACCAGCGCACCAACACCGGGGAGCTGTTTTTT.

The rearrangement links TRBV19 to TRBJ2-7, with TRBD1 matching 11 bases. V was clipped by 4 bases and J by 5 bases; unmatched bases: 4. There are 14 residues in the CDR3. Germline CDR1 is LNHDA and CDR2 is SQIVND (reference sequence). The CDR3 loop reads CASSTGQGVDEQYF. For the CDR3, the DNA is TGTGCCAGTAGTACGGGACAGGGGGTCGACGAGCAGTACTTC.

The genes are TRBV29-1 and TRBJ2-5, with a possible D match to TRBD2 (5 bases). V was shortened by 4 bases and J by 4 bases, with 7 bases between the two germline ends. The CDR3 runs 11 residues. Germline V gene sequence: CDR1 SQVTM, CDR2 ANQGSEA. The CDR3: CSVAEGETQYF. CDR3 in DNA: TGCAGCGTTGCTGAGGGAGAGACCCAGTACTTC.

The chain recombines TRBV27 with TRBJ2-6, with 9 positions matching TRBD1. Germline trimming cut 2 bases from V and 2 bases from J; bases unmatched to any gene: 7. CDR1 and CDR2 (germline): MNHEY, SMNVEV (reference sequence). This CDR3 has 18 residues. For the CDR3, the DNA is TGTGCCAGCAGTTTAGGGACAGGGAGGACGGCTGGGGCCAACGTCCTGACTTTC. It is translated as CASSLGTGRTAGANVLTF.

This clone was picked up a small number of times. The V and J genes are TRBV7-9 and TRBJ1-2, with 9 bases aligning to TRBD1. The V and J ends lost 7 bases and 7 bases, in that order; junction bases with no gene match: 7. The CDR3 is 13 residues long. CDR1 and CDR2 from the germline V gene are SEHNR and FQNEAQ (reference sequence). Written as DNA, the CDR3 is TGTGCCAGCACCAAACAGGGGGCGGGTGGCTACACCTTC. Protein product: CASTKQGAGGYTF.

The genes are TRBV18 and TRBJ2-3; TRBD2 matches at 8 bases. Germline CDR1 is KGHSH and CDR2 is LQKENI. The CDR3 contains 16 residues. V lost 4 bases, J lost 3 bases, and 9 bases stayed unmatched. The CDR3 is CASSLQPPSGTDTQYF. The CDR3 DNA follows: TGTGCCAGCTCACTGCAACCCCCTAGCGGGACAGATACGCAGTATTTT. The variable domain in full, completed from reference TRBV18 and TRBJ2-3, reads NAGVMQNPRHLVRRRGQEARLRCSPMKGHSHVYWYRQLPEEGLKFMVYLQKENIIDESGMPKERFSAEFPKEGPSILRIQQVVRGDSAAYFCASSLQPPSGTDTQYFGPGTRLTVL.

This clone was recorded only once. The V call is TRBV9, the J call TRBJ2-3, with 9 bases identical to TRBD2. The CDR3 has 14 residues. Germline loops: CDR1 SGDLS, CDR2 YYNGEE. V dropped 6 bases and J dropped 3; count of bases not matched to a gene: 5. The CDR3 sequence: CASTSGGRTDTQYF. As DNA, the CDR3 is TGTGCCAGCACGAGCGGGGGGAGGACAGATACGCAGTATTTT.

The chain links TRBV27 to TRBJ1-5; possible D gene TRBD1, 6 bases. In germline, CDR1 is MNHEY, CDR2 SMNVEV (reference sequence). CDR3 length: 15 residues. Trimming removed 6 bases at V and 3 bases at J, with 15 bases between. CDR3 residues: CASRRQGFLNQPQHF. DNA of the CDR3: TGTGCCAGCAGACGGCAGGGGTTCCTCAATCAGCCCCAGCATTTT.